One T cell receptor beta chain is described in this entry. Its antigen is unknown. Data came from immunoSEQ multiplex PCR; TCRdb stores just in-frame clones and leaves some out. The sample shows roughly 64,000 clones, 98% of them seen only once. The data derive from a study of Tregs in tolerant kidney transplant recipients. Study background: Recipients received nonmyeloablative bone marrow transplants from related graft donors, with transient mixed chimerism. Findings and caveats of the study: Tolerant patients' donor-specific Tregs expanded beyond overall Tregs, suggesting antigen-driven growth.

The CDR3 is made up of 13 amino acids. Trimming stripped 8 bases from V and 0 bases from J, with 10 bases between. Germline CDR1 MNHNS, CDR2 SASEGT. Thawed PBMCs were FACS-sorted into unstimulated CD4+CD25+CD127- regulatory T cells, CD4+CD25- non-regulatory cells, CD4 and CD8 cells. Regulatory T cells were sorted from thawed PBMCs rested overnight at 37°C with around 190 IU/ml IL-2. This specimen was Tregs from blood, taken before the transplant. The clonotype originates from a human donor who received a combined kidney and bone marrow transplant. The chain links TRBV6-1 to TRBJ1-1; tentatively, D is TRBD1 (6 bases). CDR3 loop: CASLRGMNTEAFF. In DNA form, the CDR3 reads TGTGCCAGCCTCAGGGGAATGAACACTGAAGCTTTCTTT.